This T cell receptor (beta chain) was identified in a study of PD-1 blockade in classical Hodgkin lymphoma. Findings and caveats of the study: At baseline, newly diagnosed patients reportedly showed less TCR diversity than healthy donors. Baseline diversity in complete responders resembled that of newly diagnosed patients.

Remarks on this clone: Its antigen is as yet unknown.

Clones were sequenced by immunoSEQ multiplex PCR, and TCRdb holds only the in-frame ones, with some missing. In the table there are just under 45,000 clones, about 70% of which are singletons. Time point: cycle 4 day 1 (C4D1), after 6 weeks of nivolumab. Every one of the patients relapsed after autologous stem cell transplantation (brentuximab vedotin exposure was variable). The material sequenced was peripheral blood mononuclear cells (PBMCs), taken before the fourth cycle of nivolumab. The clonotype was recovered from a human donor with classical Hodgkin lymphoma.

The CDR3 spells CASSLAGTGPDTQYF. Here the CDR3 DNA reads TGTGCCAGCAGCTTAGCCGGGACAGGGCCAGATACGCAGTATTTT. J is TRBJ2-3 and V is TRBV7-2, with TRBD1 matching 9 bases. Losses at the gene ends were 0 bases for V and 4 bases for J; bases not matched to a gene: 2. CDR1 is SGHTA and CDR2 is FQGNSA in the germline V gene. The CDR3 is 15 amino acids.